This record concerns one TCR beta chain sequence. This CDR3 has 16 residues. CDR1 SGHTA and CDR2 FQGTGA come from the germline V gene. V gave up 1 base and J gave up 9 bases; unmatched junction bases: 7. The data belong to a study of blood T cell repertoires in COVID-19. On the study more broadly: COVID-19 samples, acute and convalescent, were from the United States, Italy and Spain. Sources were T cells, B-cell-depleted T cells, or PBMCs; the material itself was cDNA or gDNA.

The authors' processing: Reference gene primer amplification gave nucleated cell count estimates. Sequencing was performed with immunoSEQ multiplex PCR; in TCRdb, only in-frame clones are kept and a portion is missing. The V and J calls and clone size were taken over from that table, and D and trimming were inferred from the DNA. Of about 360,000 clones in the sample, more than 85% were seen once. Sequencing was done on a sample of peripheral blood. The clonotype was recovered from a human donor in a cohort sampled during active COVID-19. The genes are TRBV7-3 and TRBJ1-6; 9 bases map to TRBD1. The CDR3 nucleotides are TGTGCCAGCAGCTTAAGGGGGGGGACAGGGACTTCACCCCTCCACTTT. Protein: CASSLRGGTGTSPLHF.